The present T cell receptor beta chain was sequenced within a study of blood T cell repertoires in COVID-19. Whole-study context: T cells, B-cell-depleted T cells, or PBMCs provided the cDNA or gDNA that served as material.

With 4 bases clipped from V and 6 bases from J, the junction kept 10 bases outside the gene matches. Germline CDR1 reads SGHNT; CDR2 reads YYREEE (reference sequence). The CDR3 consists of 16 residues. Profiled with immunoSEQ multiplex PCR; TCRdb holds only in-frame clones, not every one. Of fewer than 350,000 clones listed, 89% are singletons. Cohorts were based on clinical histories the participants reported. Two consecutive negative NP/OP PCR tests, clearance, or resolved symptoms defined Cohort 3 recovery. This TCR derives from a man aged 55-75 years who had recovered from COVID-19. The chain combines TRBV5-4 with TRBJ1-6, with 7 bases matching TRBD1. The sequencing sample was made of PBMCs or T cells enriched from blood (not recorded which). The CDR3 nucleotides are TGTGCCAGCAGCGCTATCCCGGGACAGCGTAATTCACCCCTCCACTTT. Protein product: CASSAIPGQRNSPLHF. Full variable domain (missing parts from reference TRBV5-4 and TRBJ1-6): ETGVTQSPTHLIKTRGQQVTLRCSSQSGHNTVSWYQQALGQGPQFIFQYYREEENGRGNFPPRFSGLQFPNYSSELNVNALELDDSALYLCASSAIPGQRNSPLHFGNGTRLTVT.